The 6 T cell receptor beta chains in this list originate from one sample, sequenced in a study of beta chain features in type 1 diabetes. These TCRs' antigens remain unknown. Study-wide points: Moderate but significant shortening of TCRB CDR3s was recorded in all four CD4+ subsets from Type 1 diabetes patients.

The whole isolated RNA underwent reverse transcription, so sequencing captured expressed TCRB transcripts. Only in-frame clones appear in the TCRdb table, and some are missing; sequencing was by immunoSEQ multiplex PCR. The sample has 250,000 or so clones; around 21% are singletons. The sequenced material came from naive CD4+ T cells from blood. Receptor source: a middle-aged woman with type 1 diabetes.

This clone was seen a single time. This sequence joins TRBV2 and TRBJ1-5; 7 bases align to TRBD1. This CDR3 spans 14 amino acids. Germline CDR1 SNHLY, CDR2 FYNNEI. V dropped 7 bases and J dropped 3; count of bases not matched to a gene: 6. The CDR3, as DNA: TGTGCCAGCACCCCAGGGGGGTCCAATCAGCCCCAGCATTTT. It specifies CASTPGGSNQPQHF.

This clone has a handful of counts. J is TRBJ1-2 and V is TRBV6-6; TRBD1 aligns across 7 bases. The V gene end was trimmed by 5 bases and the J gene end by 4 bases; junction bases not matched to a gene: 13. The CDR3 is 16 residues long. CDR1 MNHNY and CDR2 SVGAGI come from the germline V gene (reference sequence). CDR3 residues: CASSPGQDRTTYGYTF. The CDR3 nucleotides are TGTGCCAGCAGTCCTGGACAGGACCGTACTACCTATGGCTACACCTTC.

This clone turned up a few times. This chain joins TRBV27 and TRBJ1-1; TRBD1 aligns across 7 bases. This CDR3 region has 14 residues. Germline V lookup: CDR1 MNHEY, CDR2 SMNVEV (reference sequence). Trimming removed 6 bases from V and 1 base from J; junction bases left unmatched: 5. CDR3 region: CASSRGQTNTEAFF. Written as DNA, the CDR3 is TGTGCCAGCAGCCGGGGACAGACGAACACTGAAGCTTTCTTT.

In this sample, this clone turned up a few times. The chain couples TRBV9 to TRBJ1-1; 9 positions match TRBD1. CDR3 length equals 15 residues. J lost 5 bases, V lost 0 bases, and 5 bases had no gene match. Germline values: CDR1 SGDLS, CDR2 YYNGEE. The CDR3 coding sequence is TGTGCCAGCAGCGTAGGGGGACAGGGAAGGACTGAAGCTTTCTTT. This encodes CASSVGGQGRTEAFF. The entire variable domain, with the rest obtained from reference TRBV9 and TRBJ1-1, is as follows: DSGVTQTPKHLITATGQRVTLRCSPRSGDLSVYWYQQSLDQGLQFLIQYYNGEERAKGNILERFSAQQFPDLHSELNLSSLELGDSALYFCASSVGGQGRTEAFFGQGTRLTVV.

The J gene is TRBJ1-2, the V gene TRBV6-5; D ambiguous. In germline, CDR1 is MNHEY, CDR2 SVGAGI. This CDR3 is built from 12 residues. Trimming took off 0 bases at V and 7 bases at J, with 6 bases between the two ends. This CDR3 reads CASSYSSGGYTF. The CDR3 DNA is TGTGCCAGCAGTTACTCGTCCGGTGGCTACACCTTC.

This clone was seen a handful of times. The same CDR3 is also encoded by other DNA sequences in this sample. This chain connects TRBV18 to TRBJ2-7, with 7 nucleotides matching TRBD1. The CDR3 spans 13 residues. With 2 bases clipped from V and 5 bases from J, the junction kept 3 bases outside the gene matches. Germline assignment: CDR1 KGHSH and CDR2 LQKENI. CDR3 bases: TGTGCCAGCTCACCAACAGGGGACCACGAGCAGTACTTC. It specifies CASSPTGDHEQYF. Looking up the rest from reference TRBV18 and TRBJ2-7 gives the full variable domain: NAGVMQNPRHLVRRRGQEARLRCSPMKGHSHVYWYRQLPEEGLKFMVYLQKENIIDESGMPKERFSAEFPKEGPSILRIQQVVRGDSAAYFCASSPTGDHEQYFGPGTRLTVT.